This entry concerns a single T cell receptor (beta chain). Its specificity is not known. Time point specified: cycle 4 day 1 (C4D1), after 6 weeks of nivolumab. Each and every patient relapsed after autologous stem cell transplantation, and patients got differing brentuximab vedotin exposure. The sample originates from a study of PD-1 blockade in classical Hodgkin lymphoma. Study-wide points: Newly diagnosed patients and complete responders had comparable diversity at baseline.

V shed 6 bases and J 6 bases; nucleotides not matched to a gene: 14. Germline CDR1 and CDR2: MNHEY and SMNVEV (reference sequence). The length of the CDR3 is 17 residues. Measured with immunoSEQ multiplex PCR; TCRdb has only the in-frame clones, and not every one. This repertoire shows 50,000 to 65,000 clones, around 90% found once; its top ten account for 8%. The sequenced sample was peripheral blood mononuclear cells (PBMCs), obtained before the fourth cycle of nivolumab. This sequence originates from a human donor with classical Hodgkin lymphoma. The V call is TRBV27, the J call TRBJ2-1; 10 bases are shared with TRBD1. As DNA, the CDR3 is TGTGCCAGCAGGAAGACAGGGGGCGTAGGTATCGGCAATGAGCAGTTCTTC. This sequence encodes CASRKTGGVGIGNEQFF.